Listed here are 32 T cell receptor beta chains from one sample, sequenced in a study of OX40 agonist ivuxolimab in advanced cancers. Method: immunoSEQ multiplex PCR; TCRdb's copy keeps in-frame clones and lacks some. The table shows about 91,000 clones, with around 84% occurring only once. The starting material was CD4+ or CD8+ T cells sorted from blood, obtained in a trial of the OX40 agonist ivuxolimab. The receptors here all came from an adult with an advanced solid tumor such as melanoma, head and neck, liver or kidney cancer.

The V call is TRBV5-1, the J call TRBJ2-3; possible D gene TRBD2, 7 bases. CDR3 length: 13 residues. CDR1 SGHRS and CDR2 YFSETQ come from the germline V gene. V was shortened by 4 bases and J by 4 bases, with 10 bases between the two germline ends. CDR3 nucleotide sequence: TGCGCCAGCAGCGGGGGGGGCGCAGATACGCAGTATTTT. Its translation: CASSGGGADTQYF. The full variable domain, with the rest looked up from reference TRBV5-1 and TRBJ2-3, is KAGVTQTPRYLIKTRGQQVTLSCSPISGHRSVSWYQQTPGQGLQFLFEYFSETQRNKGNFPGRFSGRQFSNSRSEMNVSTLELGDSALYLCASSGGGADTQYFGPGTRLTVL.

The V and J genes are TRBV30 and TRBJ1-4, with a tentative D call TRBD1 (5 bases). Trimming removed 1 base from V and 7 bases from J, with 7 bases in between. Germline CDR1 reads GTSNPN; CDR2 reads SVGIG (reference sequence). This CDR3 is built from 12 residues. The CDR3 DNA reads TGTGCCTGGAGTGGGGGCATTGAAAAACTGTTTTTT. This translates into CAWSGGIEKLFF.

The chain links TRBV18 to TRBJ1-1; a possible D gene is TRBD1 (6 bases). The CDR3 sequence is 12 residues long. Trimming stripped 3 bases from V and 7 bases from J, with 9 bases between. Germline loops: CDR1 KGHSH, CDR2 LQKENI. CDR3 in DNA: TGTGCCAGCTCACCGATACAGGGTGAAGCTTTCTTT. Translating gives CASSPIQGEAFF.

The chain joins TRBV7-2 to TRBJ1-2, with TRBD1 identical over 7 bases. CDR1 is SGHTA, CDR2 FQGNSA, per germline. The CDR3 length is 15 residues. The V and J ends lost 4 bases and 0 bases, in that order; junction bases with no gene match: 5. CDR3 bases: TGTGCCAGCAGCTGGGCGGGACAGACTAACTATGGCTACACCTTC. Its translation is CASSWAGQTNYGYTF.

The V and J genes are TRBV9 and TRBJ2-7, with D perhaps assigned TRBD1 or TRBD2 (5 bases each). V was cut by 0 bases and J by 4 bases, with 20 bases left in between. The CDR3 has 17 residues. Germline CDR1 SGDLS, CDR2 YYNGEE. CDR3 sequence (DNA): TGTGCCAGCAGCGTAGTTGGGAAAGGGACGGACGTATACGAGCAGTACGTC. Its protein is CASSVVGKGTDVYEQYV.

V and J are TRBV28 and TRBJ1-5; 7 bases are a match to TRBD1. CDR3 length: 15 residues. Germline values: CDR1 MDHEN, CDR2 SYDVKM. V lost 3 bases, J lost 1 base, and 3 bases stayed unmatched. The CDR3 sequence is CASSFTGASNQPQHF. CDR3 nucleotide sequence: TGTGCCAGCAGTTTTACAGGGGCCAGCAATCAGCCCCAGCATTTT.

About this clone itself: This same CDR3 is encoded by further DNA sequences in the sample. The V gene is TRBV5-4, the J gene TRBJ1-3, with D unclear. Trimming removed 4 bases at V and 4 bases at J, with 9 bases between. Germline V gives CDR1 SGHNT, CDR2 YYREEE (reference sequence). CDR3 length: 13 amino acids. CDR3 nucleotide sequence: TGTGCCAGCAGCATGAACACGGGAAACACCATATATTTT. This gives the protein CASSMNTGNTIYF.

The genes are TRBV15 and TRBJ2-5; 9 nucleotides line up with TRBD1. This CDR3 comprises 15 residues. V lost 3 bases and J lost 4; bases outside the gene matches: 6. Germline CDR1 and CDR2: LNHNV and YYDKDF (reference sequence). Written as DNA, the CDR3 is TGTGCCACCAGCAGGGGACAGGGAGATGGAGAGACCCAGTACTTC. It specifies CATSRGQGDGETQYF.

Turning to this clone: This sample also contains other DNA sequences that code for the same CDR3. The V gene is TRBV30, the J gene TRBJ1-5; D ambiguous. Trimming took off 2 bases at V and 1 base at J, with 9 bases between the two ends. The CDR3 covers 14 residues. Germline V CDR1 and CDR2: GTSNPN, SVGIG (reference sequence). In DNA, the CDR3 is TGTGCCTGGAGTTCGGGGAGAAGCAATCAGCCCCAGCATTTT. It codes for CAWSSGRSNQPQHF.

This chain uses TRBV7-4 with TRBJ2-7, with D perhaps matching TRBD1 (5 bases). CDR3 length equals 13 residues. Germline CDR1 is SGHVT and CDR2 is SQSDAQ. With 5 bases removed from V and 3 bases from J, the gap between germline ends came to 11 bases. CDR3 residues: CASSVTGIYEQYF. CDR3 bases: TGTGCCAGCAGCGTCACAGGTATCTACGAGCAGTACTTC.

This chain links TRBV7-3 with TRBJ2-5, with D maybe TRBD2 (7 bases). Germline-derived CDR1 and CDR2 are SGHTA and FQGTGA. Trimming stripped 5 bases from V and 0 bases from J, with 13 bases between. The CDR3 sequence is 15 residues long. CDR3 sequence: CASSLGGQYQETQYF. The CDR3 nucleotides read TGTGCCAGCAGCCTCGGGGGGCAGTACCAAGAGACCCAGTACTTC.

The chain links TRBV4-3 to TRBJ1-5; D is undetermined. In germline, CDR1 is LGHNA, CDR2 YSLEER. V lost 0 bases, J lost 4 bases, and 7 bases lay in between. The CDR3 spans 14 residues. The CDR3 DNA follows: TGCGCCAGCAGCCAAGACTCGGCAAATCAGCCCCAGCATTTT. Translated: CASSQDSANQPQHF.

CDR3 amino acids: CASSLSRDRFNYGYTF. In DNA, the CDR3 is TGCGCCAGCAGCTTGTCCAGGGACAGGTTTAACTATGGCTACACCTTC. This chain links TRBV5-1 with TRBJ1-2; TRBD1 matches 8 bases. The CDR3 length is 16 residues. CDR1 is SGHRS, CDR2 YFSETQ, per germline. The V gene end was trimmed by 1 base and the J gene end by 1 base; junction bases not matched to a gene: 6.

V usage is TRBV7-2 and J usage is TRBJ2-3, with TRBD2 identical over 8 bases. In germline, CDR1 is SGHTA, CDR2 FQGNSA. V gave up 3 bases and J gave up 0 bases; unmatched junction bases: 11. There are 18 residues in the CDR3. The CDR3 DNA is TGTGCCAGCAGCTTGGTTGCGGGGGGCAGGACTAGCACAGATACGCAGTATTTT. Translating gives CASSLVAGGRTSTDTQYF.

V and J are TRBV6-5 and TRBJ2-5; TRBD2 agrees at 7 bases. CDR1 and CDR2 from the germline V gene are MNHEY and SVGAGI. This CDR3 is built from 16 residues. V lost 2 bases and J lost 3; bases outside the gene matches: 9. As DNA, the CDR3 is TGTGCCAGCAGTTACACAAGCCTAGCGGAGAAAGAGACCCAGTACTTC. This gives the protein CASSYTSLAEKETQYF.

The J gene is TRBJ1-4, the V gene TRBV2; 7 nucleotides match TRBD1. V was clipped by 6 bases and J by 4 bases; unmatched bases: 2. CDR3 length: 13 amino acids. Germline V gene lookup returns CDR1 SNHLY and CDR2 FYNNEI. The CDR3 is CASRGQINEKLFF. Here the CDR3 DNA reads TGTGCCAGCAGGGGACAGATTAATGAAAAACTGTTTTTT. The variable domain in full, with the rest retrieved from reference TRBV2 and TRBJ1-4, is EPEVTQTPSHQVTQMGQEVILRCVPISNHLYFYWYRQILGQKVEFLVSFYNNEISEKSEIFDDQFSVERPDGSNFTLKIRSTKLEDSAMYFCASRGQINEKLFFGSGTQLSVL.

This sequence joins TRBV9 and TRBJ2-1, with a weak D call TRBD1 (5 bases). Germline-derived CDR1 and CDR2 are SGDLS and YYNGEE. The CDR3 has 17 amino acids. V was cut by 0 bases and J by 6 bases, with 19 bases left in between. CDR3 sequence reads: CASSVVGVGSTSNEQFF. The CDR3 DNA is TGTGCCAGCAGCGTAGTAGGGGTGGGGTCCACTTCCAATGAGCAGTTCTTC.

This rearrangement joins TRBV7-9 to TRBJ1-1, with TRBD1 matching 10 bases. The CDR3 is made up of 15 amino acids. From germline, CDR1 is SEHNR and CDR2 FQNEAQ (reference sequence). Losses at the gene ends were 5 bases for V and 3 bases for J; bases not matched to a gene: 6. In DNA, the CDR3 is TGTGCCAGCAGCGACACAGGACAGGGGGACACTGAAGCTTTCTTT. Translation: CASSDTGQGDTEAFF.

The CDR3 here is CASSLGSAGKETQYF. CDR3 coding DNA: TGTGCCAGCAGCTTAGGTTCCGCGGGCAAAGAGACCCAGTACTTC. The chain links TRBV7-2 to TRBJ2-5; D may be TRBD2 (5 bases). This CDR3 has 15 residues. CDR1 SGHTA and CDR2 FQGNSA come from the germline V gene. Deletions cut 1 base from V and 3 bases from J, with 12 bases between.

In its sample, this clone was seen a few times. The chain couples TRBV4-1 to TRBJ2-3, with D maybe TRBD2 (7 bases). The CDR3 sequence is 15 residues long. Deletions cut 4 bases from V and 2 bases from J, with 13 bases between. Germline V lookup: CDR1 MGHRA, CDR2 YSYEKL. The CDR3 spells CASSPGGGLTDTQYF. CDR3 sequence (DNA): TGCGCCAGCAGCCCGGGCGGGGGCCTCACAGATACGCAGTATTTT.

This clone was counted only a few times. V usage is TRBV30 and J usage is TRBJ1-1; D call uncertain. The germline V gene has CDR1 GTSNPN and CDR2 SVGIG (reference sequence). The CDR3 has 13 amino acids. V dropped 3 bases and J dropped 1 base, with 9 bases sitting between them. The DNA of the CDR3 is TGTGCCTGGAGGGAGACACAGAACACTGAAGCTTTCTTT. Amino acids: CAWRETQNTEAFF.

The chain uses TRBV5-1 and TRBJ2-6, with D possibly TRBD2 on 5 matching bases. The germline V and J ends were trimmed by 0 bases and 0 bases, with 22 bases remaining between them. CDR1 is SGHRS, CDR2 YFSETQ, per germline. The CDR3 sequence is 21 residues long. The CDR3 region is CASSLALISSSYFSGANVLTF. CDR3 bases: TGCGCCAGCAGCTTGGCCCTTATCTCTAGCTCCTATTTCTCTGGGGCCAACGTCCTGACTTTC.

The count of this clone is one. The chain couples TRBV7-6 to TRBJ2-1; no definite D call. Germline V gives CDR1 SGHVS, CDR2 FNYEAQ. This CDR3 has 15 residues. V lost 3 bases, J lost 0 bases, and 9 bases lay in between. The CDR3 protein is CASSLTGSSYNEQFF. DNA of the CDR3: TGTGCCAGCAGCTTGACTGGTAGCTCCTACAATGAGCAGTTCTTC.

The J gene is TRBJ1-1, the V gene TRBV5-6; D not certain. The CDR3 covers 14 residues. The ends were cut back, 3 bases at V and 5 bases at J, with 14 bases in the middle. CDR1 is SGHDT, CDR2 YYEEEE, per germline. DNA for the CDR3: TGTGCCAGCAGCTGGAGCGGAGGGAGGACTGAAGCTTTCTTT. Encoded protein: CASSWSGGRTEAFF.

The CDR3 sequence: CASSEARTVSWTQYF. CDR3 in DNA: TGTGCCAGCAGTGAAGCGCGAACAGTTTCGTGGACCCAGTACTTC. The chain joins TRBV2 to TRBJ2-5; D gene ambiguous. Germline V gives CDR1 SNHLY, CDR2 FYNNEI. The CDR3 has 15 amino acids. V lost 0 bases to trimming and J lost 7 bases, with 15 bases between them.

This chain joins TRBV28 and TRBJ1-1, with D possibly TRBD1 on 6 matching bases. Germline assignment: CDR1 MDHEN and CDR2 SYDVKM. This CDR3 has 13 residues. Trimming took off 3 bases at V and 1 base at J, with 6 bases between the two ends. The CDR3 is CASSLDRNTEAFF. DNA for the CDR3: TGTGCCAGCAGTTTGGACAGGAACACTGAAGCTTTCTTT.

In its sample, this clone was seen once. This sequence joins TRBV28 and TRBJ1-2; D uncertain. Per germline, CDR1 MDHEN and CDR2 SYDVKM. V dropped 5 bases and J dropped 2 bases, with 3 bases sitting between them. This CDR3 is 11 amino acids long. In DNA form, the CDR3 reads TGTGCCAGCAGTACAAACTATGGCTACACCTTC. Its protein product is CASSTNYGYTF.

The V and J genes are TRBV4-2 and TRBJ2-1; TRBD2 agrees at 12 bases. The germline V gene has CDR1 LGHNA and CDR2 YNFKEQ. V shed 4 bases and J 1 base; nucleotides not matched to a gene: 8. The CDR3 sequence is 18 residues long. The DNA for the CDR3 is TGTGCCAGCAGCCGGCAGACTAGCGGGGGTAGGTCCTACAATGAGCAGTTCTTC. Translation gives CASSRQTSGGRSYNEQFF.

The V gene is TRBV5-4, the J gene TRBJ1-1; 7 nucleotides match TRBD1. Germline V gives CDR1 SGHNT, CDR2 YYREEE (reference sequence). CDR3 length: 16 amino acids. The V segment lost 7 bases and the J segment 1 base; nucleotides outside the gene matches: 13. In DNA, the CDR3 is TGTGCCAGCGCCCGGTTACAGGGGTGGCGGAACACTGAAGCTTTCTTT. Its protein product is CASARLQGWRNTEAFF.

This sequence joins TRBV5-1 and TRBJ1-6, with D perhaps matching TRBD1 (5 bases). This CDR3 is built from 16 residues. From germline, CDR1 is SGHRS and CDR2 YFSETQ. Trimming took 0 bases from V and 8 from J, leaving 15 bases between them. The CDR3 nucleotides read TGCGCCAGCAGCTTGGTCCCCACCGGGACTTATTCACCCCTCCACTTT. Translating gives CASSLVPTGTYSPLHF. Based on the CDR3 plus reference TRBV5-1 and TRBJ1-6, the full variable domain is KAGVTQTPRYLIKTRGQQVTLSCSPISGHRSVSWYQQTPGQGLQFLFEYFSETQRNKGNFPGRFSGRQFSNSRSEMNVSTLELGDSALYLCASSLVPTGTYSPLHFGNGTRLTVT.

J is TRBJ1-1 and V is TRBV7-2; tentative D call: TRBD1 (5 bases). The V end lost 5 bases, the J end lost 3 bases, and 13 bases lay between the germline ends. Germline values: CDR1 SGHTA, CDR2 FQGNSA. The CDR3 is 14 residues long. The CDR3 sequence: CASSVQGGDTEAFF. CDR3 sequence (DNA): TGTGCCAGCAGCGTCCAGGGAGGAGACACTGAAGCTTTCTTT.

The CDR3 sequence is CASSFGAGEKLFF. CDR3 nucleotides: TGTGCCAGCAGCTTCGGGGCCGGGGAAAAACTGTTTTTT. The chain recombines TRBV11-1 with TRBJ1-4; possible D gene TRBD1, 5 bases. This CDR3 region has 13 residues. Trimming shortened V by 3 bases and J by 8 bases, and 10 bases separated the two germline ends. Germline loops: CDR1 SGHAT, CDR2 FQDESV (reference sequence).